The rows below give T cell receptor beta chains drawn from one sample of a study of control samples from healthy donors and cancer patients. Using immunoSEQ multiplex PCR, the repertoire was profiled, and TCRdb retains in-frame clones only, with some absent. Among around 190,000 clones listed, around 87% were seen once. Sequencing was performed on blood. The source of these receptors is a woman in her forties or fifties in good health. CDR3s include the opening cysteine and the closing phenylalanine or tryptophan. D genes are given only for firm matches. Size is stated for part of the rows, as once, few or many counts, or as a class when the clone is expanded.

clone size | D gene | V gene | CDR3 protein
once | - | TRBV7-9 | CASSPERGEAFF
few | - | TRBV28 | CASSSALMGYNEQFF
- | TRBD1 | TRBV28 | CASSLSPPTGGNGYTF
- | TRBD1 | TRBV3-1/TRBV3-2 | CASSQDRGRFF
once | - | TRBV19 | CASSSGGPNQPQHF
- | - | TRBV30 | CAWRGFSPTDTQYF
- | TRBD1 | TRBV27 | CASSLRDRVETQYF
- | TRBD1 | TRBV3-1/TRBV3-2 | CASSPPGQMNTEAFF
- | - | TRBV11-2 | CASSPRAGKEKLFF
once | - | TRBV29-1 | CIRTGWYF
- | - | TRBV30 | CAWSVGGLKNIQYF
- | TRBD1 | TRBV5-1 | CASSPGTVNYNEQFF
- | - | TRBV5-4 | CASSRTGSNSPLHF
- | - | TRBV7-9 | CASSLSLDFYEQYF
- | TRBD1 | TRBV6-2/TRBV6-3 | CASSASGTVSNQPQHF
- | TRBD2 | TRBV5-1 | CASNTGGLDTDTQYF
- | - | TRBV9 | CASSVQGEGNTIYF
- | TRBD1 | TRBV29-1 | CSVNRGDTQYF
- | - | TRBV5-6 | CASSQRRGGPNQPQHF
- | - | TRBV24-1 | CATSENTGNYGYTF
- | - | TRBV18 | CASSPRGLLYSENTEAFF